This is a list of T cell receptor beta chains from one sample in a study of cytomegalovirus exposure and HLA in healthy donors. Profiled with immunoSEQ multiplex PCR; TCRdb holds only in-frame clones, not every one. The table lists 130,000 to 150,000 clones, roughly 80% of them singletons, with about 6.7% in the top ten. The sample consisted of PBMCs. The receptors come from a woman between 35 and 50 years old in good health and CMV-seropositive. The CDR3 runs from the conserved cysteine through the conserved F or W. The D gene is left open where the match is weak. Size tells how often a clone was seen (once, few, many) or the class of an expanded clone, and some rows leave it out.

TRBV5-4,TRBJ1-2,TRBD1,once,CASSQDRPVYYGYTF,TGTGCCAGCAGCCAGGACAGGCCAGTGTACTATGGCTACACCTTC
TRBV7-9,TRBJ2-5,-,-,CASSRLDRVRETQYF,TGTGCCAGCAGCCGACTAGACAGGGTGAGGGAGACCCAGTACTTC
TRBV5-1,TRBJ2-5,-,few,CASTRDQETQYF,TGCGCCAGCACCAGGGACCAAGAGACCCAGTACTTC
TRBV28,TRBJ1-5,-,few,CASSPSEGPLNQPQHF,TGTGCCAGCAGTCCCTCCGAGGGCCCCCTTAATCAGCCCCAGCATTTT
TRBV7-9,TRBJ1-2,-,-,CASSLGGAPGYTF,TGTGCCAGCAGCTTAGGGGGAGCCCCCGGCTACACCTTC
TRBV5-5,TRBJ1-2,TRBD1,once,CASSFPGGSYTF,TGTGCCAGCAGCTTTCCAGGGGGCAGCTACACCTTC
TRBV10-3,TRBJ1-1,TRBD1,-,CAISDSRQGSTEAFF,TGTGCCATCAGCGACAGCCGACAGGGTAGCACTGAAGCTTTCTTT
TRBV5-4,TRBJ1-1,-,few,CASSLAGMNTEAFF,TGTGCCAGCAGCTTGGCAGGGATGAACACTGAAGCTTTCTTT
TRBV5-6,TRBJ2-7,TRBD1,-,CASSLAVWTGFYEQYF,TGTGCCAGCAGCTTGGCAGTCTGGACAGGGTTCTACGAGCAGTACTTC
TRBV19,TRBJ2-7,-,once,CATRTPSYEQYF,TGTGCCACACGGACACCCTCCTACGAGCAGTACTTC
TRBV5-1,TRBJ1-2,-,-,CASSPDGGHYGYTF,TGCGCCAGCAGCCCGGACGGAGGGCACTATGGCTACACCTTC
TRBV4-2,TRBJ2-3,TRBD2,-,CASSQDLRGGHTDTQYF,TGTGCCAGCAGCCAAGATCTGCGGGGGGGCCATACAGATACGCAGTATTTT
TRBV2,TRBJ2-5,TRBD1,-,CASRESTGPQETQYF,TGTGCCAGCAGGGAGTCGACAGGGCCCCAAGAGACCCAGTACTTC
TRBV7-3,TRBJ2-2,-,-,CASSLYEGVGELFF,TGTGCCAGCAGCCTATATGAGGGGGTCGGGGAGCTGTTTTTT
TRBV28,TRBJ2-2,TRBD2,-,CASSRSARGGTGELFF,TGTGCCAGCAGTAGGTCGGCCCGGGGGGGCACCGGGGAGCTGTTTTTT
TRBV19,TRBJ2-1,TRBD2,once,CASSIWDSGGNNEQFF,TGTGCCAGTAGTATTTGGGATAGCGGGGGGAACAATGAGCAGTTCTTC
TRBV7-9,TRBJ2-5,-,few,CASSLADRETQYF,TGTGCCAGCAGCTTGGCTGACAGAGAGACCCAGTACTTC
TRBV13,TRBJ2-7,TRBD2,-,CASSIDRGAYEQYF,TGTGCCAGCAGCATAGACCGGGGGGCCTACGAGCAGTACTTC